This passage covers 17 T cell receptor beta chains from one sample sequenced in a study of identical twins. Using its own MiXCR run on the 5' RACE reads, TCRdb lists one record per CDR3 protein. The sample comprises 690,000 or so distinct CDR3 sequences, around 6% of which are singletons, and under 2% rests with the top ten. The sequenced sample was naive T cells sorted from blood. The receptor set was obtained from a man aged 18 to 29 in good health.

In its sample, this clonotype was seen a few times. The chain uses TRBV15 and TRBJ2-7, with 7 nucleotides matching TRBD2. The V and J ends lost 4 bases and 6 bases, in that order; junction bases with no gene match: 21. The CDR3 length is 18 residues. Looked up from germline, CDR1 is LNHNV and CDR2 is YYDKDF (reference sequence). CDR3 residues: CATSTYSGVFAGTTEQYF. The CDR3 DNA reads TGTGCCACCAGCACTTACAGCGGAGTTTTTGCTGGGACTACCGAGCAGTACTTC.

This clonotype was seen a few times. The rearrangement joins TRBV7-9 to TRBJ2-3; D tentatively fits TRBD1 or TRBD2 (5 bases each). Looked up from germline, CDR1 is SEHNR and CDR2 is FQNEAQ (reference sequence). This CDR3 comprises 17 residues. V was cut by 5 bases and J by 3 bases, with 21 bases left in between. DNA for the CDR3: TGTGCCAGCAGCCCCCGTGGGGCAGGGACGGTAACAGATACGCAGTATTTT. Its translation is CASSPRGAGTVTDTQYF.

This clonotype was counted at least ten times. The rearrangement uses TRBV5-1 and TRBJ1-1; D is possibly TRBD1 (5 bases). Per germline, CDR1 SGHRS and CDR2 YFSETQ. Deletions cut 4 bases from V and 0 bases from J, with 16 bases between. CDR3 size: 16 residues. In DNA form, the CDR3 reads TGCGCCAGCAGCCCCGGGGCTTTTGGGTTGAACACTGAAGCTTTCTTT. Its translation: CASSPGAFGLNTEAFF.

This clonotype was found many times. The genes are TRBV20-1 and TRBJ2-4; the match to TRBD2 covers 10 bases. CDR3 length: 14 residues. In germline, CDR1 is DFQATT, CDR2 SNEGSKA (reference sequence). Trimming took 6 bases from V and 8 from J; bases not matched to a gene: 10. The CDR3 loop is CSAPLSSGRHIQYF. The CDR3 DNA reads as TGCAGTGCCCCGCTGTCTAGCGGGAGACACATTCAGTACTTC.

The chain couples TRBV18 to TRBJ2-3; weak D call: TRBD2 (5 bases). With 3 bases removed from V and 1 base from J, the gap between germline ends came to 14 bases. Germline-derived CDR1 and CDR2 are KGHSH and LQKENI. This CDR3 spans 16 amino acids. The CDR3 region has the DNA TGTGCCAGCTCACCGAGGACTCCTGAGGGCACAGATACGCAGTATTTT. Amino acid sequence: CASSPRTPEGTDTQYF.

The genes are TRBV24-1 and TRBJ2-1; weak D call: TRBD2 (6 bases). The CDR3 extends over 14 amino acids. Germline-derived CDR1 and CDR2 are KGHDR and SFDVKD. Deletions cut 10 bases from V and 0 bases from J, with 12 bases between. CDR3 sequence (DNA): TGTGCCACGAGCTACGGGAGCTCCTACAATGAGCAGTTCTTC. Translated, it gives CATSYGSSYNEQFF.

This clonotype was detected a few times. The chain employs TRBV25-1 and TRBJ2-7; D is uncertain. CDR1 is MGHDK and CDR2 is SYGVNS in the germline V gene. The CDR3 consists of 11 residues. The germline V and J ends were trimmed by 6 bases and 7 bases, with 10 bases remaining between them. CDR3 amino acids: CASRRWDEQYF. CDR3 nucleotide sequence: TGTGCCAGCAGGAGATGGGATGAGCAGTACTTC.

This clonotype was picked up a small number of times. The CDR3 spells CASSYAGPPGTDTQYF. The DNA for the CDR3 is TGTGCCAGCAGTTACGCGGGACCCCCCGGCACAGATACGCAGTATTTT. The chain uses TRBV6-5 and TRBJ2-3; D is perhaps TRBD2 (6 bases). In germline, CDR1 is MNHEY, CDR2 SVGAGI. The CDR3 spans 16 residues. V lost 2 bases and J 1 base, leaving 13 bases between the germline ends.

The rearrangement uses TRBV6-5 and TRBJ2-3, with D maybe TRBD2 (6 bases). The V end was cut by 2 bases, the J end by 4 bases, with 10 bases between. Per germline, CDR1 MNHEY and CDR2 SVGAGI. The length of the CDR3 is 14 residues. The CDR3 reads CASSYAPGADTQYF. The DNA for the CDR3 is TGTGCCAGCAGTTACGCCCCGGGGGCAGATACGCAGTATTTT.

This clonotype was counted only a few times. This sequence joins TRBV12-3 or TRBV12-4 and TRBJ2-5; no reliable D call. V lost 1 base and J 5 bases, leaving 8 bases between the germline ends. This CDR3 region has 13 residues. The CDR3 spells CASSLDPPETQYF. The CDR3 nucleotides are TGTGCCAGCAGTTTAGACCCCCCGGAGACCCAGTACTTC.

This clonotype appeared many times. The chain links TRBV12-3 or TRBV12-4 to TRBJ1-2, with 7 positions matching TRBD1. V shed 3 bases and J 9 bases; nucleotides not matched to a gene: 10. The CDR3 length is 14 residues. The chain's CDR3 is CASSFRAGDSSYTF. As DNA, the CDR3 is TGTGCCAGCAGTTTTCGGGCAGGGGACAGTAGCTACACCTTC.

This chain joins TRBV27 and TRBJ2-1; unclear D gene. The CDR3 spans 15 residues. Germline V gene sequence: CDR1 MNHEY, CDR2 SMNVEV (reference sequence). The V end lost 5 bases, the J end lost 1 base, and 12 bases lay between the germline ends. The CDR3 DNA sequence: TGTGCCAGCAGTCTTGATGCATTGTCCTACAATGAGCAGTTCTTC. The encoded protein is CASSLDALSYNEQFF.

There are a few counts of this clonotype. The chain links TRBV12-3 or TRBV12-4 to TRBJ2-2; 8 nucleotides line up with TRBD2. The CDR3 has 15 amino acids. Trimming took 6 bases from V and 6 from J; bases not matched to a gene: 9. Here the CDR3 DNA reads TGTGCCAGCAGATTGAGCGGGAGCTGGTCCGGGGAGCTGTTTTTT. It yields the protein CASRLSGSWSGELFF.

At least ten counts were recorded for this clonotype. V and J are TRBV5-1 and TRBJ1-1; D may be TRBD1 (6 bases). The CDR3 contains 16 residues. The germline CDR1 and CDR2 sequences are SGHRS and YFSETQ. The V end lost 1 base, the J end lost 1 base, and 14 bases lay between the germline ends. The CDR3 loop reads CASSLRTGTPNTEAFF. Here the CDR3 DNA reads TGCGCCAGCAGCTTGCGAACTGGGACACCGAACACTGAAGCTTTCTTT.

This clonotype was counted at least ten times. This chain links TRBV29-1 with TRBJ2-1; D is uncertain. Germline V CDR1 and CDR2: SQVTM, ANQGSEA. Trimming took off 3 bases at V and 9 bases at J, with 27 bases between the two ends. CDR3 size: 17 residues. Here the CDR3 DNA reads TGCAGCGTTGAGTTCACACTAAGGGCCGAGTTTACCAGTGAGCAGTTCTTC. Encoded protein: CSVEFTLRAEFTSEQFF.

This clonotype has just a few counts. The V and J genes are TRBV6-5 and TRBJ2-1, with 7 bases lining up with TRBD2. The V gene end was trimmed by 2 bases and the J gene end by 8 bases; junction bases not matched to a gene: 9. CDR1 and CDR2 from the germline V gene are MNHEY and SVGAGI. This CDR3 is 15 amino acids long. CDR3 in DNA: TGTGCCAGCAGTTACGATCGGGAGGCTAGCCATGAGCAGTTCTTC. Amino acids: CASSYDREASHEQFF.

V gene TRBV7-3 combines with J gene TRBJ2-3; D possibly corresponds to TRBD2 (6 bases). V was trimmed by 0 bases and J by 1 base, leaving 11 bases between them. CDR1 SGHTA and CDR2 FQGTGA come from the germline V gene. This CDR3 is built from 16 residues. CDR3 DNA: TGTGCCAGCAGCTTAACGGTTTCGGGGGGCACAGATACGCAGTATTTT. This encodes CASSLTVSGGTDTQYF.